A selection of T cell receptor beta chains follows, all from one sample in a study of shared clonotypes between healthy human individuals. Assay: immunoSEQ multiplex PCR; the TCRdb copy retains only in-frame clones and omits some. The sample records roughly 490,000 clones, 76% being singletons. Sequencing was done on a sample of PBMCs. These TCRs come from a woman aged 35 to 49 in good health. Some clones in this sample may be carry-over from other donors' samples. CDR3s include the opening cysteine and the closing phenylalanine or tryptophan. D genes are given only for firm matches. Size is omitted from some rows. Given values are once, few, many or a class for expanded clones.

j_call v_call d_call clone_size cdr3_nt cdr3_aa
TRBJ2-7 TRBV28 TRBD1 NA TGTGCCAGCAGTTCCCCCCGGCGTGGGGGACAGGGCGAGCAGTACTTC CASSSPRRGGQGEQYF
TRBJ2-3 TRBV28 NA NA TGTGCCACCATACTAGAACGCAGCACAGATACGCAGTATTTT CATILERSTDTQYF
TRBJ2-7 TRBV7-6 NA NA TGTGCCAGCAGCTTAGCTCGGGACAACGAGCAGTACTTC CASSLARDNEQYF
TRBJ2-2 TRBV28 NA NA TGTGCGTCGGGCAGGGGGGACACCGGGGAGCTGTTTTTT CASGRGDTGELFF
TRBJ1-2 TRBV5-6 NA NA TGTGCCAGCAGCTTGGGAGCAGGTGGCTACACCTTC CASSLGAGGYTF
TRBJ2-1 TRBV11-2 NA NA TGTGCCAGCAGCCCACTGGTCGATGACAATGAGCAGTTCTTC CASSPLVDDNEQFF
TRBJ1-2 TRBV5-1 NA NA TGCGCCAGCAGCACCCCGACAGAGGAATCTGGCTACACCTTC CASSTPTEESGYTF
TRBJ2-7 TRBV7-2 NA few TGTGCCAGCAGCTTAGTCGGGCGGGGGCCCCGCGAGCAGTACTTC CASSLVGRGPREQYF
TRBJ2-2 TRBV6-9 NA NA TGTGCCAGCACCCACCCCAGGGGCCGCGGGACCGGGGAGCTGTTTTTT CASTHPRGRGTGELFF
TRBJ2-3 TRBV5-1 NA few TGCGCCAGCAGCTACACAACTGGAGTTACGCAGTATTTT CASSYTTGVTQYF
TRBJ2-2 TRBV7-2 NA NA TGTGCCAGCGCAAAGATCGGGGAGCTGTTTTTT CASAKIGELFF
TRBJ1-1 TRBV21-1 NA NA TGTGCCAGCAGCCCCAGTAGGTGGGAGGCAATGAGCACTGAAGCTTTCTTT CASSPSRWEAMSTEAFF
TRBJ2-1 TRBV5-1 TRBD2 few TGCGCCAGCAGCGGGGAGCGGGAGGTAGGCAATGAGCAGTTCTTC CASSGEREVGNEQFF
TRBJ2-3 TRBV11-3 NA NA TGTGCCAGCAGCAAGACGGGGGTCCCCACAGATACGCAGTATTTT CASSKTGVPTDTQYF
TRBJ2-7 TRBV28 NA NA TGTGCCAGCAGTCGGGCCCGGGACCCCGTCTACGAGCAGTACTTC CASSRARDPVYEQYF
TRBJ1-5 TRBV28 NA NA TGTGCCAGCAGTCCCGGAACAGGGCGCTATCAGCCCCAGCATTTT CASSPGTGRYQPQHF
TRBJ1-2 TRBV5-1 NA NA TGCGCCAGCAGCTTCTCCGGGGCGGGAGGCTACACCTTC CASSFSGAGGYTF
TRBJ2-1 TRBV28 NA NA TGTGCCAGCACTAGGGGGAGCTCCTACAATGAGCAGTTCTTC CASTRGSSYNEQFF
TRBJ2-7 TRBV28 NA NA TGTGCCAGCAGCCAAGTAACCTACGAGCAGTACTTC CASSQVTYEQYF
TRBJ2-7 TRBV18 NA NA TGTGCCAGCTCACTGAGTCCTACCTACGAGCAGTACTTC CASSLSPTYEQYF
TRBJ2-2 TRBV19 NA NA TGTGCCACCCACTCGAGGACCGGGGAGCTGTTTTTT CATHSRTGELFF
TRBJ1-5 TRBV28 TRBD1 NA TGTGCCAGCAGTCCCAGTGACAGGGATCATCAGCCCCAGCATTTT CASSPSDRDHQPQHF
TRBJ2-3 TRBV30 TRBD2 NA TGTGCCTGGAGTGGCGGGAGGGCTCAGACAGATACGCAGTATTTT CAWSGGRAQTDTQYF
TRBJ2-3 TRBV7-4 NA NA TGTGCCAGCAGCTTAGTGGGTCAAAAAGATACGCAGTATTTT CASSLVGQKDTQYF
TRBJ1-5 TRBV7-3 NA few TGTGCCAGCAGCCAGGGGACAAATCAGCCCCAGCATTTT CASSQGTNQPQHF
TRBJ1-2 TRBV27 NA many TGTGCCAGCAGTTACAAGCCCGGGGCGGGTGGCTACACCTTC CASSYKPGAGGYTF
TRBJ2-2 TRBV14 NA NA TGTGCCAGCAGCCAAGATGGGGTTCGGACCGGGGAGCTGTTTTTT CASSQDGVRTGELFF
TRBJ2-7 TRBV7-2 NA NA TGTGCCAGCAGCTTAGGTCCCAGTTCCGAGCAGTACTTC CASSLGPSSEQYF
TRBJ1-5 TRBV6-4 NA NA TGTGCCAGCAGTGACGGGCAGACCAATCAGCCCCAGCATTTT CASSDGQTNQPQHF
TRBJ1-2 TRBV28 TRBD1 NA TGTGCCAGCAGTGACTTTTCCACCCCGGGAGGCAGGGGGAAAGATGGCTACACCTTC CASSDFSTPGGRGKDGYTF
TRBJ2-5 TRBV30 NA few TGTGCCTGGAGTGCTAGGACTTTACAAGAGACCCAGTACTTC CAWSARTLQETQYF
TRBJ2-2 TRBV5-1 NA NA TGCGCCAGCAGCTTGGGGGCCGCCGGGGAGCTGTTTTTT CASSLGAAGELFF
TRBJ2-5 TRBV15 NA NA TGTGCCACCAGCAGGGCCCCAGGGGGAGGGCCATCAGAGACCCAGTACTTC CATSRAPGGGPSETQYF
TRBJ2-7 TRBV28 TRBD1 NA TGTGCCAGCACCCCGGCAGGGGGAATCTCGCAGTACTTC CASTPAGGISQYF
TRBJ2-7 TRBV27 NA NA TGTGCCAGCAGGGGACACAGCCACGAGCAGTACTTC CASRGHSHEQYF
TRBJ2-3 TRBV7-9 NA NA TGTGCCAGCAGCTTAGGAGCTCAGGCAGATACGCAGTATTTT CASSLGAQADTQYF
TRBJ1-1 TRBV10-3 NA NA TGTGCCATCAGGCGGGACACTTCCACTGAAGCTTTCTTT CAIRRDTSTEAFF
TRBJ1-1 TRBV7-8 TRBD1 NA TGTGCCAGCAGCTTAGCAGGGGGCTCTAACACTGAAGCTTTCTTT CASSLAGGSNTEAFF
TRBJ2-7 TRBV5-6 NA NA TGTGCCAGCAGCTTGGCCAAATTCCGTGGGAGTCCCTTCTACGAGCAGTACTTC CASSLAKFRGSPFYEQYF
TRBJ1-4 TRBV9 NA NA TGTGCCAGCAGCGTCCGGGGCGACAATGAAAAACTGTTTTTT CASSVRGDNEKLFF
TRBJ2-7 TRBV28 TRBD1 NA TGTGCCAGCTTGGACAGGGGATCCTACGAGCAGTACTTC CASLDRGSYEQYF
TRBJ2-1 TRBV9 TRBD2 few TGTGCCAGCAGCGTAGCTCCGGGACTAGAAGACAATGAGCAGTTCTTC CASSVAPGLEDNEQFF
TRBJ2-5 TRBV11-2 NA NA TGTGCCAGCAGCTTAGACCCCCCGGAGGGCGGGGAGACCCAGTACTTC CASSLDPPEGGETQYF
TRBJ2-1 TRBV7-3 TRBD2 few TGTGCCAGCAGCTTATTCCCGGGAGGGCATACTGTAAACAATGAGCAGTTCTTC CASSLFPGGHTVNNEQFF
TRBJ2-2 TRBV5-5 NA NA TGTGCCAGCGAACCGCAGGAGAACACCGGGGAGCTGTTTTTT CASEPQENTGELFF
TRBJ1-2 TRBV4-1 NA NA TGCGCCAGCAGCGCGAGGGACCGACCCGTGGGCGGCTACACCTTC CASSARDRPVGGYTF
TRBJ2-6 TRBV5-1 NA NA TGCGCCAGCAGCTTGGCCTCCCCCTCTGGGGCCAACGTCCTGACTTTC CASSLASPSGANVLTF
TRBJ1-5 TRBV4-2 NA NA TGTGCCAGCAGCCAAGACAGGGACCCTCAGCCCCAGCATTTT CASSQDRDPQPQHF
TRBJ2-5 TRBV5-1 TRBD2 NA TGCGCCAGCGCCCCGGGGGGGGACTGGATAGAGACCCAGTACTTC CASAPGGDWIETQYF
TRBJ2-5 TRBV19 NA NA TGTGCCAGTATAGGAAGTTGGGGATCCCAAGAGACCCAGTACTTC CASIGSWGSQETQYF
TRBJ1-5 TRBV28 NA NA TGTGCCAGCAGTTTAGCGCAGGGTAATCAGCCCCAGCATTTT CASSLAQGNQPQHF
TRBJ1-5 TRBV6-6 NA NA TGTGCCAGCACCCCCAGGGCCGACAATCAGCCCCAGCATTTT CASTPRADNQPQHF
TRBJ1-2 TRBV28 NA NA TGTGCCAGCAGTCTTCCCGGGGACTATGGCTACACCTTC CASSLPGDYGYTF
TRBJ2-5 TRBV4-1 NA NA TGCGCCAGCAGCCAAGGACTAAGACAAGAGACCCAGTACTTC CASSQGLRQETQYF